The TCR beta chain described here comes from a study of beta chain features in type 1 diabetes. In the study overall: Healthy donors and patients had similar age, gender and cell yields.

Sorting based on CD45RO/CCR7/CD25/CD127/CD95/CD27 separated CD4+ naive, central memory, regulatory and stem cell-like memory cells. Study-wide findings and caveats: When cDNA is sequenced, cells with high TCR expression could be over-represented. Insertion counts at VDJ junctions were lower in type 1 diabetes patients, who also showed more deletions there. Within each of all four CD4+ subsets, Type 1 diabetes patients had TCRB CDR3s that were moderately but significantly shorter.

The authors reverse transcribed all of the isolated RNA, so sequencing captured expressed TCRB transcripts. The repertoire was sequenced with immunoSEQ multiplex PCR; TCRdb's copy has only in-frame clones and lacks some. The profile shows under 850,000 clones, about an eighth of them singletons. A note on this clone: Its matching antigen is unknown.

Losses at the gene ends were 4 bases for V and 7 bases for J; bases not matched to a gene: 15. Germline values: CDR1 MNHEY, CDR2 SMNVEV (reference sequence). The CDR3 runs to 17 residues. This receptor was identified in a man aged 18 to 29 with type 1 diabetes. The V and J genes are TRBV27 and TRBJ2-2; 7 bases match TRBD2. Sequenced input: naive CD4+ T cells from blood. The CDR3 spells CASSSLQGRAWGGELFF. For the CDR3, the DNA is TGTGCCAGCAGTTCCCTTCAAGGGAGGGCTTGGGGCGGGGAGCTGTTTTTT.